The TCR beta chain described here comes from a study of CD8+ T cells in alopecia areata. Sequencing relied on a cDNA template that was reverse transcribed from extracted RNA. TCRdb keeps only in-frame clones here, not all; method: immunoSEQ multiplex PCR. The sample lists 120,000 or so clones, roughly 50% occurring once. Germline CDR1 is SQVTM and CDR2 is ANQGSEA. There are 13 residues in the CDR3. Deletions cut 3 bases from V and 4 bases from J, with 12 bases between. This rearrangement joins TRBV29-1 to TRBJ2-5, with D tentatively TRBD1 or TRBD2 (5 bases each). The sample was NKG2D-low CD8+ T cells sorted from blood. This receptor was identified in a human donor with alopecia areata. This chain's CDR3 is CSVDTRGGETQYF. The DNA for the CDR3 is TGCAGCGTTGATACGAGGGGTGGAGAGACCCAGTACTTC.